Presented here are 17 T cell receptor beta chains from one specimen sequenced in a study of metastatic and nonmetastatic thyroid tumors. TCRdb re-clonotyped the PCR reads via MiXCR. The sample has 43,000 or so clones; under 20% are singletons. Nobody among the patients had been given any treatment before thyroid surgery. Sequences were obtained from blood. These receptors all stem from a female donor with papillary thyroid cancer or a benign thyroid nodule (not recorded which). Some clones in this sample may be carry-over from other donors' samples.

This clone has at least ten counts. CDR3 coding DNA: TGTGCCAGCAGCTCGGACGGGAACACTGAAGCTTTCTTT. It encodes CASSSDGNTEAFF. The gene calls are TRBV7-3 and TRBJ1-1; D unresolved. The V gene lost 4 bases and the J gene lost 1 base, with 7 bases spanning the gap. CDR3 length: 13 residues. The germline CDR1 and CDR2 sequences are SGHTA and FQGTGA.

This clone was picked up many times. The V call is TRBV20-1, the J call TRBJ2-5, with no clear D. Trimming removed 7 bases at V and 5 bases at J, with 11 bases between. Germline CDR1 DFQATT, CDR2 SNEGSKA (reference sequence). The CDR3 consists of 11 residues. The CDR3 region is CSVLARETQYF. The CDR3 coding sequence is TGCAGTGTTTTAGCTAGGGAGACCCAGTACTTC.

This clone has ten or more counts. The chain has TRBV20-1 and TRBJ1-1; TRBD1 might be the D (6 bases). The CDR3 is 14 residues long. V lost 2 bases to trimming and J lost 5 bases, with 15 bases between them. Germline loops: CDR1 DFQATT, CDR2 SNEGSKA (reference sequence). Here the CDR3 reads CSARYRGASTEAFF. The CDR3 DNA follows: TGCAGTGCTAGATACCGGGGGGCTTCAACTGAAGCTTTCTTT.

This clone was seen many times. V and J are TRBV19 and TRBJ1-3; D may be TRBD1 (5 bases). Trimming cost V 4 bases and J 0 bases, with 10 bases left between them. The CDR3 covers 15 residues. Germline assignment: CDR1 LNHDA and CDR2 SQIVND (reference sequence). CDR3 residues: CASSKDRISGNTIYF. The CDR3 DNA sequence: TGTGCCAGTAGTAAAGACAGAATCTCTGGAAACACCATATATTTT.

This clone has ten or more counts. V is TRBV2 and J is TRBJ2-7, with D possibly being TRBD2 (6 bases). Germline V lookup: CDR1 SNHLY, CDR2 FYNNEI. The CDR3 length is 15 residues. V was shortened by 3 bases and J by 4 bases, with 16 bases between the two germline ends. CDR3 region: CASSEGLPSLYEQYF. The CDR3 coding sequence is TGTGCCAGCAGTGAGGGACTCCCCTCGTTGTACGAGCAGTACTTC.

With respect to this clone: This may come from a read error, since a much larger clone is one base off. The CDR3 here is CSARDRLPPDEQFF. CDR3 sequence (DNA): TGCAGTGCTAGAGATCGGCTACCCCCTGATGAGCAGTTCTTC. The V call is TRBV20-1, the J call TRBJ2-1; D call uncertain. Trimming cost V 0 bases and J 8 bases, with 14 bases left between them. The germline V gene has CDR1 DFQATT and CDR2 SNEGSKA (reference sequence). The CDR3 consists of 14 residues.

Ten or more counts support this clone. V is TRBV3-1 and J is TRBJ2-7, with D possibly being TRBD1 (5 bases). Trimming removed 4 bases at V and 4 bases at J, with 17 bases between. The germline gives CDR1 LGHDT, CDR2 YNNKEL (reference sequence). The CDR3 loop spans 15 amino acids. CDR3 in amino acids: CASSRDRSGSYEQYF. CDR3 bases: TGTGCCAGCAGCCGAGACCGATCAGGGTCTTACGAGCAGTACTTC.

On this clone: It may be a read error: a sequence one base away is much more abundant. The J gene is TRBJ2-3, the V gene TRBV29-1; D unclear. V lost 7 bases, J lost 2 bases, and 13 bases lay in between. Germline CDR1 and CDR2: SQVTM and ANQGSEA. This CDR3 is 13 amino acids long. The CDR3 DNA reads TGCAGCGCCCACATGAAATCCACAGATACGCAGTATTTT. Its protein is CSAHMKSTDTQYF.

On this clone: A read error may account for a junction end that differs from germline. The chain combines TRBV7-2 with TRBJ2-5; 8 nucleotides match TRBD1. Germline CDR1 is SGHTA and CDR2 is FQGNSA. The length of the CDR3 is 14 residues. The CDR3 spells CASSYTGGLETKYF. Written as DNA, the CDR3 is TGTGCCAGCAGCTACACAGGGGGTCTGGAGACCAAGTACTTC.

This clone was detected only a few times. The chain combines TRBV6-2 or TRBV6-3 with TRBJ1-1; D remains ambiguous. CDR3 length: 13 residues. With 1 base removed from V and 1 base from J, the gap between germline ends came to 4 bases. Germline CDR1 and CDR2: MNHEY and SVGEGT. CDR3 sequence reads: CASSYLGNTEAFF. The CDR3 bases are TGTGCCAGCAGTTACTTGGGGAACACTGAAGCTTTCTTT.

This clone has a count of ten or more. The chain employs TRBV10-2 and TRBJ2-7; 9 bases are shared with TRBD1. This CDR3 has 15 residues. The V and J ends lost 3 bases and 3 bases, in that order; junction bases with no gene match: 6. The germline CDR1 and CDR2 sequences are WSHSY and SAAADI. Here the CDR3 DNA reads TGCGCCAGCAGTGATCCCGGGACAGGGCACTACGAGCAGTACTTC. Amino acid sequence: CASSDPGTGHYEQYF.

This clone was counted at least ten times. The V call is TRBV11-1, the J call TRBJ2-2; 10 bases line up with TRBD1. Germline CDR1 SGHAT, CDR2 FQDESV (reference sequence). This CDR3 spans 17 amino acids. V was clipped by 5 bases and J by 4 bases; unmatched bases: 10. CDR3 loop: CASSARQGARSTGELFF. The CDR3 DNA is TGTGCCAGCAGCGCACGACAGGGGGCACGGAGCACCGGGGAGCTGTTTTTT.

This clone has at least ten counts. The chain combines TRBV19 with TRBJ1-5, with 7 nucleotides matching TRBD1. The V gene's germline CDR1 is LNHDA and CDR2 SQIVND (reference sequence). This CDR3 spans 15 amino acids. The V segment lost 7 bases and the J segment 2 bases; nucleotides outside the gene matches: 8. CDR3 sequence: CASTLTGTGNQPQHF. The CDR3 DNA sequence: TGTGCCAGTACCCTCACCGGGACAGGCAATCAGCCCCAGCATTTT.

This clone was seen repeatedly, ten times or more. This chain uses TRBV4-1 with TRBJ2-5; D is perhaps TRBD2 (6 bases). The V end lost 3 bases, the J end lost 5 bases, and 13 bases lay between the germline ends. The CDR3 has 14 amino acids. The germline CDR1 and CDR2 sequences are MGHRA and YSYEKL. The CDR3 region is CASSQGTAGETQYF. DNA of the CDR3: TGCGCCAGCAGCCAGGGGACCGCGGGGGAGACCCAGTACTTC.

This clone ranks as medium-sized (0.01 to 0.1%). The gene calls are TRBV6-1 and TRBJ2-7; 9 nucleotides line up with TRBD1. CDR3 size: 15 residues. Unmatched junction bases numbered 11, after V lost 7 bases and J lost 4 bases. Germline assignment: CDR1 MNHNS and CDR2 SASEGT. CDR3 sequence: CASKSPGQGAYEQYF. The CDR3 DNA reads as TGTGCCAGCAAATCGCCGGGACAGGGAGCATACGAGCAGTACTTC.

This clone counts as medium-sized. The chain carries TRBV6-5 and TRBJ2-2, with D unresolved. The CDR3 contains 15 residues. V lost 2 bases and J lost 1, with 8 bases in between. Per the germline V gene, CDR1 is MNHEY and CDR2 is SVGAGI. As DNA, the CDR3 is TGTGCCAGCAGTTACGAAGTAGGGAACACCGGGGAGCTGTTTTTT. Its translation: CASSYEVGNTGELFF.

Many counts were recorded for this clone. The CDR3 bases are TGTGCCAGCAGCGACGCCCCTATCACAGATACGCAGTATTTT. Translation gives CASSDAPITDTQYF. The genes are TRBV7-9 and TRBJ2-3; no firm D call. The CDR3 spans 14 residues. V shed 5 bases and J shed 2 bases, with 11 bases lying between them. Per germline, CDR1 SEHNR and CDR2 FQNEAQ (reference sequence).